The 8 T cell receptor beta chains presented below share a single source sample, sequenced in a study of blood T cell repertoires in COVID-19. Clones were read by immunoSEQ multiplex PCR, and TCRdb kept only the in-frame ones, dropping some. The table shows roughly 120,000 clones, with just over 85% occurring only once. The material sequenced was peripheral blood. All receptors come from a woman between 45 and 60 years old with active or convalescent COVID-19.

The CDR3 DNA reads as TGTGCCAGTAGTACGATCGCTCGGACAGGGTTGTTCGGCTACACCTTC. This sequence encodes CASSTIARTGLFGYTF. The J gene is TRBJ1-2, the V gene TRBV19; 8 bases match TRBD1. J gave up 8 bases and V 4 bases, and 15 bases lay outside the gene matches. The germline CDR1 and CDR2 sequences are LNHDA and SQIVND (reference sequence). The CDR3 sequence is 16 residues long.

The chain links TRBV28 to TRBJ1-5; the D gene is possibly TRBD1 (6 bases). The CDR3 covers 18 residues. Trimming stripped 5 bases from V and 2 bases from J, with 22 bases between. Germline-derived CDR1 and CDR2 are MDHEN and SYDVKM. The CDR3 bases are TGTGCCAGCAGTAAACCCGAAGGGGGGGTATATGGCAATCAGCCCCAGCATTTT. It specifies CASSKPEGGVYGNQPQHF.

In its sample, this clone was seen a few times. The chain has TRBV5-6 and TRBJ2-1; D ambiguous. V lost 2 bases, J lost 3 bases, and 9 bases lay in between. Germline V gene sequence: CDR1 SGHDT, CDR2 YYEEEE. The CDR3 extends over 14 amino acids. The CDR3 loop reads CASSFLHSYNEQFF. CDR3 coding DNA: TGTGCCAGCAGCTTTCTTCACAGCTACAATGAGCAGTTCTTC. Variable domain in full (rest from reference TRBV5-6 and TRBJ2-1): DAGVTQSPTHLIKTRGQQVTLRCSPKSGHDTVSWYQQALGQGPQFIFQYYEEEERQRGNFPDRFSGHQFPNYSSELNVNALLLGDSALYLCASSFLHSYNEQFFGPGTRLTVL.

Here the CDR3 DNA reads TGTGCCAGTAGTATGGGACTAGCGGGAGGGTCCTACGAGCAGTACTTC. Translating gives CASSMGLAGGSYEQYF. The J gene is TRBJ2-7, the V gene TRBV19; 16 bases agree with TRBD2. V shed 3 bases and J 1 base; nucleotides not matched to a gene: 0. In germline, CDR1 is LNHDA, CDR2 SQIVND (reference sequence). The length of the CDR3 is 16 residues.

This clone has just one count. The chain employs TRBV6-2 or TRBV6-3 and TRBJ2-7; 13 nucleotides match TRBD2. The CDR3 is 20 residues long. J gave up 6 bases and V 6 bases, and 23 bases lay outside the gene matches. In germline, CDR1 is MNHEY, CDR2 SVGEGT. CDR3 protein: CASSPGRWTSGRGTGTEQYF. CDR3 DNA sequence: TGTGCCAGCAGCCCAGGACGGTGGACTAGCGGGAGAGGTACCGGCACCGAGCAGTACTTC.

This chain joins TRBV6-6 and TRBJ1-2, with 8 bases fitting TRBD1. Trimming took 5 bases from V and 1 from J; bases not matched to a gene: 3. Germline CDR1 is MNHNY and CDR2 is SVGAGI (reference sequence). CDR3 length: 14 residues. The DNA for the CDR3 is TGTGCCAGCAGTCCCGGACAGGGTAACTATGGCTACACCTTC. Translation gives CASSPGQGNYGYTF.

The chain is built from TRBV12-3 or TRBV12-4 and TRBJ2-1, with D maybe TRBD2 (5 bases). This CDR3 comprises 12 residues. The V gene lost 6 bases and the J gene lost 8 bases, with 11 bases spanning the gap. This CDR3 reads CASSPTGDEQFF. The CDR3 DNA reads as TGTGCCAGCAGCCCTACCGGGGATGAGCAGTTCTTC.

The chain carries TRBV9 and TRBJ2-5; TRBD1 aligns across 11 bases. Germline V lookup: CDR1 SGDLS, CDR2 YYNGEE. The CDR3 is 15 amino acids. Trimming cost V 2 bases and J 2 bases; bases outside gene matches: 2. The CDR3 sequence: CASSVRDRGQETQYF. Written as DNA, the CDR3 is TGTGCCAGCAGCGTCCGGGACAGGGGGCAAGAGACCCAGTACTTC.